This TCR beta chain was found in a study of blood T cell repertoires in COVID-19. Looking at the study overall: The United States, Italy and Spain were the sources of the acute and convalescent COVID-19 samples. In each case, the material was cDNA or gDNA derived from T cells, B-cell-depleted T cells, or PBMCs.

The CDR3 totals 12 residues. Trimming at V came to 4 bases and at J to 11 bases, leaving 6 bases not matched to a gene. CDR1 is SNHLY and CDR2 is FYNNEI in the germline V gene. As processed by the authors: Scientists estimated how many nucleated cells there were by amplifying reference gene primers. The table came from immunoSEQ multiplex PCR; TCRdb's copy has only in-frame clones and leaves some out. The DNA gave D and trimming, while V, J and clone size come from that table. The data hold roughly 230,000 clones, with 88% observed a single time. Sequencing was done on a sample of peripheral blood. The chain uses TRBV2 and TRBJ1-1, with 8 nucleotides matching TRBD1. The sequence derives from a man between 65 and 85 years old with acute or convalescent COVID-19. Here the CDR3 DNA reads TGTGCCAGCAGTGGCGACAGGGGAGCTGCTTTCTTT. Translated, it gives CASSGDRGAAFF. Full variable domain (remainder filled in from reference TRBV2 and TRBJ1-1): EPEVTQTPSHQVTQMGQEVILRCVPISNHLYFYWYRQILGQKVEFLVSFYNNEISEKSEIFDDQFSVERPDGSNFTLKIRSTKLEDSAMYFCASSGDRGAAFFGQGTRLTVV.